Presented here are 23 T cell receptor beta chains from one specimen sequenced in a study of T-cell memory formation after mild COVID-19 (TCRdb year 2021). The method was 5' RACE. Instrument on record: Illumina NovaSeq 6000. The raw public data were reprocessed by TCRdb itself: fastp quality trimming at Q25, MiXCR clonotype calling, in-frame beta chains only. Each CDR3 protein gets just one entry, which takes the most common genes and DNA from the rows behind it. This sample comprises approximately 89,000 distinct CDR3 sequences, nearly 25% of them detected only once. Under 45% of the sample rests with the top ten. The sample was PBMCs or a T cell subset sorted from them (not recorded which). Receptors originate from a young man who had mild COVID-19 (a few samples of this study predate the infection). The sample titles of this study are shuffled in the database, so cell type and time point are left out; the donor was told from shared clones.

The V gene is TRBV6-2 or TRBV6-3, the J gene TRBJ2-3; no definite D call. The CDR3 covers 15 residues. Germline V gene lookup returns CDR1 MNHEY and CDR2 SVGEGT. V lost 4 bases, J lost 4 bases, and 15 bases lay in between. Here the CDR3 DNA reads TGTGCCAGCAGTTTTCTCGACATGCCCCCAGATACGCAGTATTTT. Residues: CASSFLDMPPDTQYF.

The chain combines TRBV7-3 with TRBJ2-3, with D possibly called TRBD1 or TRBD2 (5 bases each). Trimming pared 2 bases from V and 0 bases from J, leaving 12 bases between. Germline V lookup: CDR1 SGHTA, CDR2 FQGTGA. The CDR3 has 16 residues. CDR3 DNA: TGTGCCAGCAGCTTAGACTCAGGGACCAGCACAGATACGCAGTATTTT. Protein sequence: CASSLDSGTSTDTQYF.

This rearrangement joins TRBV20-1 to TRBJ1-2; no clear D gene. Germline V gene data show CDR1 as DFQATT and CDR2 as SNEGSKA (reference sequence). V was pared by 5 bases and J by 3 bases, with 10 bases between. CDR3 length equals 12 residues. The CDR3 protein is CSASNSYYGYTF. The CDR3 nucleotides are TGCAGTGCTTCTAATTCTTACTATGGCTACACCTTC.

This clonotype appeared many times. The chain links TRBV15 to TRBJ2-7, with a tentative D call TRBD1 (6 bases). Germline loops: CDR1 LNHNV, CDR2 YYDKDF (reference sequence). Trimming cost V 0 bases and J 5 bases, with 14 bases left between them. The CDR3 sequence is 15 residues long. The CDR3: CATSRDKTGINEQYV. CDR3 nucleotide sequence: TGTGCCACCAGCAGAGATAAAACAGGGATTAACGAGCAGTACGTC.

There are a few counts of this clonotype. The J gene is TRBJ1-4, the V gene TRBV2, with 7 nucleotides matching TRBD1. This CDR3 region has 16 residues. In germline, CDR1 is SNHLY, CDR2 FYNNEI. Unmatched junction bases numbered 12, after V lost 5 bases and J lost 6 bases. This chain's CDR3 is CASSLGGARGDEKLFF. The CDR3 DNA reads as TGTGCCAGCAGTCTCGGTGGGGCCAGGGGGGATGAAAAACTGTTTTTT.

In this sample, this clonotype turned up once. V usage is TRBV18 and J usage is TRBJ2-3; maybe TRBD1 (6 bases). The CDR3 sequence is 16 residues long. Germline values: CDR1 KGHSH, CDR2 LQKENI. V gave up 2 bases and J gave up 3 bases, with 15 bases separating them. The CDR3 coding sequence is TGTGCCAGCTCACCAGGCCGGGGCAGGGGTACAGATACGCAGTATTTT. This sequence encodes CASSPGRGRGTDTQYF. The variable domain in full, completed from reference TRBV18 and TRBJ2-3, reads NAGVMQNPRHLVRRRGQEARLRCSPMKGHSHVYWYRQLPEEGLKFMVYLQKENIIDESGMPKERFSAEFPKEGPSILRIQQVVRGDSAAYFCASSPGRGRGTDTQYFGPGTRLTVL.

This clonotype showed up just a few times. The CDR3 bases are TGTGCCAGCAGCCAAGGGGCACCCAATGAGCAGTTCTTC. Translation: CASSQGAPNEQFF. The chain is built from TRBV4-2 and TRBJ2-1; no reliable D call. Trimming pared 1 base from V and 6 bases from J, leaving 7 bases between. This CDR3 is 13 amino acids long. Germline V gives CDR1 LGHNA, CDR2 YNFKEQ.

The chain employs TRBV6-2 or TRBV6-3 and TRBJ2-7; TRBD2 is a possible D gene (5 bases). Germline V gives CDR1 MNHEY, CDR2 SVGEGT. With 0 bases removed from V and 1 base from J, the gap between germline ends came to 22 bases. This CDR3 has 19 amino acids. CDR3 amino acids: CASSYSAIGAGLLSYEQYF. The CDR3 DNA reads as TGTGCCAGCAGTTACTCGGCTATTGGCGCGGGCCTCCTTTCCTACGAGCAGTACTTC.

V is TRBV7-2 and J is TRBJ1-5, with D uncertain. V lost 6 bases, J lost 2 bases, and 17 bases lay in between. This CDR3 has 16 residues. Germline lookup yields CDR1 SGHTA and CDR2 FQGNSA. The CDR3 reads CASSSGPTAGNQPQHF. The CDR3 DNA is TGTGCCAGCAGTTCAGGACCCACCGCGGGCAATCAGCCCCAGCATTTT.

This clonotype was counted a few times. This sequence joins TRBV19 and TRBJ2-7; the match to TRBD1 covers 8 bases. Germline CDR1 LNHDA, CDR2 SQIVND (reference sequence). CDR3 length: 14 amino acids. With V trimmed by 3 bases and J by 2 bases, 3 bases remained unmatched. This CDR3 reads CASSIGQGAYEQYV. CDR3 DNA sequence: TGTGCCAGTAGTATCGGACAGGGAGCCTACGAGCAGTACGTC.

In its sample, this clonotype was seen a few times. The chain uses TRBV9 and TRBJ1-1; no clear D gene. From germline, CDR1 is SGDLS and CDR2 YYNGEE. V dropped 0 bases and J dropped 1 base, with 13 bases sitting between them. This CDR3 comprises 16 residues. For the CDR3, the DNA is TGTGCCAGCAGCGTAGTATCTGGCATCGGGAACACTGAAGCTTTCTTT. Protein sequence: CASSVVSGIGNTEAFF.

This clonotype was detected only a few times. This chain links TRBV5-1 with TRBJ2-1; no firm D call. The CDR3 loop spans 14 amino acids. CDR1 and CDR2 (germline): SGHRS, YFSETQ. The ends were cut back, 4 bases at V and 2 bases at J, with 10 bases in the middle. The CDR3 DNA sequence: TGCGCCAGCAGCGGCAAAGACGCCTACAATGAGCAGTTCTTC. Amino acid sequence: CASSGKDAYNEQFF. Filled out from reference TRBV5-1 and TRBJ2-1, the complete variable domain reads KAGVTQTPRYLIKTRGQQVTLSCSPISGHRSVSWYQQTPGQGLQFLFEYFSETQRNKGNFPGRFSGRQFSNSRSEMNVSTLELGDSALYLCASSGKDAYNEQFFGPGTRLTVL.

V is TRBV7-9 and J is TRBJ2-7; D is possibly TRBD1 (5 bases). This CDR3 has 15 amino acids. V lost 0 bases and J 5 bases, leaving 14 bases between the germline ends. Germline V gene sequence: CDR1 SEHNR, CDR2 FQNEAQ (reference sequence). CDR3 coding DNA: TGTGCCAGCAGCTTAGCGCAGGCAGGGAAGGACGAGCAGTACGTC. Residues: CASSLAQAGKDEQYV.

The rearrangement uses TRBV4-1 and TRBJ2-1, with D possibly matching TRBD1 (5 bases). Germline CDR1 reads MGHRA; CDR2 reads YSYEKL. V dropped 6 bases and J dropped 0 bases, with 9 bases sitting between them. The CDR3 loop spans 14 amino acids. CDR3 sequence: CASRHRSSYNEQFF. The CDR3 region has the DNA TGCGCCAGCAGACACAGGAGCTCCTACAATGAGCAGTTCTTC.

The V call is TRBV30, the J call TRBJ2-4; no definite D call. The germline V gene has CDR1 GTSNPN and CDR2 SVGIG (reference sequence). CDR3 length equals 14 residues. Trimming cost V 8 bases and J 0 bases, with 14 bases left between them. The CDR3 protein is CAGQSGLAKNIQYF. Written as DNA, the CDR3 is TGTGCCGGGCAGTCTGGTTTAGCCAAAAACATTCAGTACTTC.

This clonotype has just a few counts. V gene TRBV4-3 combines with J gene TRBJ1-1; possible D gene TRBD1, 5 bases. The CDR3 totals 16 residues. Per the germline V gene, CDR1 is LGHNA and CDR2 is YSLEER. Trimming left V 3 bases short and J 0 bases short, with 14 bases between. CDR3 loop: CASSHQLDRLNTEAFF. The CDR3 region has the DNA TGCGCCAGCAGCCACCAACTTGACAGACTGAACACTGAAGCTTTCTTT.

This sequence joins TRBV5-1 and TRBJ2-1; D not resolved. V dropped 0 bases and J dropped 4 bases, with 8 bases sitting between them. Germline-derived CDR1 and CDR2 are SGHRS and YFSETQ. CDR3 size: 14 residues. CDR3 DNA sequence: TGCGCCAGCAGCTTGGAAAGGGCGTACAATGAGCAGTTCTTC. It codes for CASSLERAYNEQFF. Full variable domain (rest looked up from reference TRBV5-1 and TRBJ2-1): KAGVTQTPRYLIKTRGQQVTLSCSPISGHRSVSWYQQTPGQGLQFLFEYFSETQRNKGNFPGRFSGRQFSNSRSEMNVSTLELGDSALYLCASSLERAYNEQFFGPGTRLTVL.

A few counts support this clonotype. This rearrangement joins TRBV12-3 or TRBV12-4 to TRBJ2-1, with TRBD2 matching over 12 bases. The CDR3 consists of 15 residues. V was clipped by 2 bases and J by 9 bases; unmatched bases: 5. The CDR3 loop reads CASSLLAGGPGEQFF. The CDR3 DNA reads as TGTGCCAGCAGTTTACTAGCGGGGGGGCCTGGTGAGCAGTTCTTC.

This clonotype showed up just a few times. The J gene is TRBJ1-1, the V gene TRBV29-1; no clear D. CDR3 length: 12 amino acids. The germline CDR1 and CDR2 sequences are SQVTM and ANQGSEA. V dropped 4 bases and J dropped 0 bases, with 6 bases sitting between them. CDR3 loop: CSVVWMNTEAFF. In DNA, the CDR3 is TGCAGCGTTGTTTGGATGAACACTGAAGCTTTCTTT.

This clonotype was detected only a few times. The rearrangement uses TRBV27 and TRBJ2-1, with no clear D. With the DNA end fitting TRBJ2-5 better, the J assignment may be wrong. The germline V gene encodes CDR1 MNHEY and CDR2 SMNVEV (reference sequence). The CDR3 has 14 residues. In nucleotides, the CDR3 is TGTGCCAGCAGTTTATCGTCTGCCGCATGGGCCCAGTACTTC. Protein product: CASSLSSAAWAQYF.

In its sample, this clonotype was seen a few times. The chain couples TRBV7-6 to TRBJ2-1; the match to TRBD2 covers 8 bases. CDR3 size: 15 residues. Germline values: CDR1 SGHVS, CDR2 FNYEAQ. Losses at the gene ends were 0 bases for V and 4 bases for J; bases not matched to a gene: 2. The CDR3 reads CASSLASGEYNEQFF. Written as DNA, the CDR3 is TGTGCCAGCAGCTTAGCTAGCGGGGAGTACAATGAGCAGTTCTTC.

This clonotype was recorded at least ten times. CDR3 bases: TGCGCCAGCAGCGACAGGGGTCTTCACAATGAGCAGTTCTTC. Translating gives CASSDRGLHNEQFF. The chain has TRBV5-1 and TRBJ2-1; 8 nucleotides line up with TRBD1. The CDR3 sequence is 14 residues long. Germline assignment: CDR1 SGHRS and CDR2 YFSETQ. Losses at the gene ends were 4 bases for V and 5 bases for J; bases not matched to a gene: 5.

The V gene is TRBV2, the J gene TRBJ1-1, with D unresolved. V lost 6 bases and J 3 bases, leaving 8 bases between the germline ends. Germline CDR1 and CDR2: SNHLY and FYNNEI. This CDR3 region has 12 residues. The DNA of the CDR3 is TGTGCCAGCAGCGGGGATGACACTGAAGCTTTCTTT. Translation: CASSGDDTEAFF.